The 19 T cell receptor beta chains below come from one sample, sequenced in a study of blood T cell repertoires in COVID-19. Using immunoSEQ multiplex PCR, the repertoire was profiled, and TCRdb retains in-frame clones only, with some absent. In the table there are about 160,000 clones, about 77% of which are singletons. The sequenced sample consisted of peripheral blood. Receptor source: a woman of 80 years or more with acute or convalescent COVID-19.

The chain combines TRBV10-3 with TRBJ2-1; 9 positions agree with TRBD1. CDR1 and CDR2 from the germline V gene are ENHRY and SYGVKD. Trimming removed 6 bases from V and 5 bases from J; junction bases left unmatched: 8. The CDR3 has 15 residues. The CDR3 DNA follows: TGTGCCATCAGCCAACAGGGGGCTTTTAACAATGAGCAGTTCTTC. Residues: CAISQQGAFNNEQFF.

J is TRBJ2-6 and V is TRBV7-9; D gene ambiguous. CDR3 length: 15 amino acids. Trimming stripped 1 base from V and 0 bases from J, with 4 bases between. Germline V lookup: CDR1 SEHNR, CDR2 FQNEAQ (reference sequence). Here the CDR3 reads CASSLVISGANVLTF. DNA for the CDR3: TGTGCCAGCAGCTTAGTTATCTCTGGGGCCAACGTCCTGACTTTC.

V gene TRBV28 combines with J gene TRBJ2-1, with TRBD2 identical over 10 bases. V lost 11 bases to trimming and J lost 1 base; unmatched junction nucleotides: 11. CDR3 length: 16 residues. Germline V gives CDR1 MDHEN, CDR2 SYDVKM. CDR3 in amino acids: CAGARGLASSYNEQFF. The DNA for the CDR3 is TGTGCCGGTGCCCGGGGACTAGCGAGTTCCTACAATGAGCAGTTCTTC.

This clone was found a few times. At one boundary the junction diverges from the germline segment, which might be a read error. The chain links TRBV7-7 to TRBJ2-2; weak D call: TRBD2 (6 bases). The CDR3 is 15 residues long. Germline V lookup: CDR1 SSHAT, CDR2 FNYEAQ (reference sequence). The CDR3 bases are TGTGCTAGCAGCCTCGGGAGTTTGAACACCGGGGAGCTGTTTTTT. It encodes CASSLGSLNTGELFF.

The chain recombines TRBV5-4 with TRBJ2-7; maybe TRBD1 (6 bases). Per germline, CDR1 SGHNT and CDR2 YYREEE (reference sequence). Trimming pared 2 bases from V and 0 bases from J, leaving 12 bases between. The CDR3 is 15 residues long. The CDR3 spells CASSFRQASSYEQYF. Here the CDR3 DNA reads TGTGCCAGCAGCTTCCGACAGGCGAGCTCCTACGAGCAGTACTTC.

The gene calls are TRBV10-3 and TRBJ1-1, with 11 bases aligning to TRBD1. Germline-derived CDR1 and CDR2 are ENHRY and SYGVKD. The CDR3 is 17 amino acids. V dropped 5 bases and J dropped 1; count of bases not matched to a gene: 9. This CDR3 is CAISRRTGGISNTEAFF. In DNA form, the CDR3 reads TGTGCCATCAGTAGACGGACAGGGGGCATATCGAACACTGAAGCTTTCTTT.

The chain uses TRBV4-1 and TRBJ2-7; TRBD2 matches at 7 bases. This CDR3 has 15 amino acids. Germline values: CDR1 MGHRA, CDR2 YSYEKL. The junction had 6 bases not matched to a gene; V was cut back by 4 bases and J by 0 bases. The DNA for the CDR3 is TGCGCCAGCAGCCTTACCGGGGGGAGCTCCTACGAGCAGTACTTC. It codes for CASSLTGGSSYEQYF.

V and J are TRBV27 and TRBJ1-6, with 10 bases identical to TRBD1. Germline trimming cut 5 bases from V and 7 bases from J; bases unmatched to any gene: 5. The CDR3 has 15 amino acids. In germline, CDR1 is MNHEY, CDR2 SMNVEV (reference sequence). CDR3: CASSRGQGKNSPLHF. CDR3 in DNA: TGTGCCAGCAGTCGGGGACAGGGGAAGAATTCACCCCTCCACTTT.

The chain employs TRBV5-8 and TRBJ1-5, with 7 positions matching TRBD1. The V gene end was trimmed by 3 bases and the J gene end by 3 bases; junction bases not matched to a gene: 6. Germline CDR1 and CDR2: SGHTS and YDEGEE. CDR3 length: 15 residues. CDR3 in amino acids: CASSWRTGVNQPQHF. The CDR3 DNA is TGTGCCAGCAGCTGGCGGACAGGTGTCAATCAGCCCCAGCATTTT.

The chain combines TRBV5-1 with TRBJ2-1, with TRBD2 as a possible D gene (7 bases). V was clipped by 5 bases and J by 9 bases, with 12 bases between them. The length of the CDR3 is 12 residues. The germline V gene has CDR1 SGHRS and CDR2 YFSETQ. The CDR3 sequence: CASRGGGREQFF. The CDR3 DNA reads TGCGCCAGCAGGGGAGGGGGGCGTGAGCAGTTCTTC.

The V and J genes are TRBV5-1 and TRBJ2-2, with D tentatively TRBD1 (5 bases). CDR3 size: 14 residues. Germline V gene lookup returns CDR1 SGHRS and CDR2 YFSETQ. V was trimmed by 4 bases and J by 2 bases, leaving 9 bases between them. Here the CDR3 DNA reads TGCGCCAGCAGCCCCGACAGTAACACCGGGGAGCTGTTTTTT. Translating it yields CASSPDSNTGELFF.

About this clone itself: Other nucleotide sequences in the sample specify the same CDR3. V is TRBV14 and J is TRBJ1-2; no firm D call. Germline CDR1 and CDR2: SGHDN and FVKESK. The CDR3 consists of 13 residues. V was pared by 1 base and J by 3 bases, with 6 bases between. CDR3 nucleotide sequence: TGTGCCAGCAGCCAAGGTCAATACTATGGCTACACCTTC. Its translation: CASSQGQYYGYTF.

The chain recombines TRBV21-1 with TRBJ2-7; the D call of TRBD1 is as the table states it, not checked on the DNA. TRBV21-1 is reported as a pseudogene. The CDR3 runs to 15 residues. As DNA, the CDR3 is TGTGCCAGCAGCAAAGGGCAGGCAGGGGGCGGCGAGCAGTACTTC. Translation gives CASSKGQAGGGEQYF.

The J gene is TRBJ2-2, the V gene TRBV5-5; 9 bases map to TRBD2. After removal of 4 bases from V and 6 bases from J, the junction contained 10 bases not matched to a gene. Germline V gene sequence: CDR1 SGHKS, CDR2 YYEKEE (reference sequence). The CDR3 covers 16 residues. The CDR3 spells CASSPSLAGGPGELFF. DNA of the CDR3: TGTGCCAGCAGCCCCTCACTAGCGGGCGGCCCCGGGGAGCTGTTTTTT.

The V and J genes are TRBV7-9 and TRBJ2-1, with TRBD2 matching over 9 bases. Looked up from germline, CDR1 is SEHNR and CDR2 is FQNEAQ (reference sequence). This CDR3 is 13 amino acids long. V was clipped by 3 bases and J by 8 bases; unmatched bases: 2. Written as DNA, the CDR3 is TGTGCCAGCAGCTTGCTAGCGGGACATGAGCAGTTCTTC. Its protein is CASSLLAGHEQFF.

This chain connects TRBV11-1 to TRBJ2-2, with a weak D call TRBD1 (5 bases). The V and J ends lost 5 bases and 0 bases respectively, with 13 bases between them. The CDR3 has 16 residues. Germline V lookup: CDR1 SGHAT, CDR2 FQDESV (reference sequence). CDR3 residues: CASSAQGRTNTGELFF. The CDR3 bases are TGTGCCAGCAGCGCCCAGGGCCGGACGAACACCGGGGAGCTGTTTTTT.

The rearrangement joins TRBV6-6 to TRBJ2-3, with D perhaps matching TRBD2 (6 bases). The V gene's germline CDR1 is MNHNY and CDR2 SVGAGI (reference sequence). V lost 4 bases, J lost 2 bases, and 10 bases lay in between. The CDR3 covers 14 residues. The chain's CDR3 is CASSLRLVTDTQYF. The CDR3 region has the DNA TGTGCCAGCAGTTTGCGACTAGTCACAGATACGCAGTATTTT.

CDR3 sequence reads: CASSSLAGGNNEQFF. CDR3 coding DNA: TGTGCCAGCAGTTCCCTAGCGGGAGGGAACAATGAGCAGTTCTTC. V gene TRBV28 combines with J gene TRBJ2-1; the match to TRBD2 covers 12 bases. The CDR3 runs 15 residues. Germline trimming cut 4 bases from V and 5 bases from J; bases unmatched to any gene: 3. The germline CDR1 and CDR2 sequences are MDHEN and SYDVKM.

The rearrangement links TRBV19 to TRBJ2-1, with D possibly matching TRBD1 (5 bases). Looked up from germline, CDR1 is LNHDA and CDR2 is SQIVND (reference sequence). V lost 5 bases and J lost 7, with 12 bases in between. The CDR3 is made up of 13 amino acids. DNA of the CDR3: TGTGCCAGTAGTTCTTGGGCAGGGAATGAGCAGTTCTTC. It codes for CASSSWAGNEQFF.